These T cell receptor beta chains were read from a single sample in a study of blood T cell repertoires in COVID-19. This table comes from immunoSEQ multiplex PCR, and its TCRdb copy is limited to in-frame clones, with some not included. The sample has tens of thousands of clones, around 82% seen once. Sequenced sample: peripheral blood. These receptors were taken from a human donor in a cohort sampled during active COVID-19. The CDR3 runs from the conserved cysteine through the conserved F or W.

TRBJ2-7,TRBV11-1,CASSLVPLAGGYEQYF
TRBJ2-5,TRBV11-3,CASSLHRGQETQYF
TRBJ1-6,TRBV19,CASSSDGLLRSPLHF
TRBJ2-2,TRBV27,CASSLFWTNTGELFF
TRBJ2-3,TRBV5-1,CASREGVLSTDTQYF
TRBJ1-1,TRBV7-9,CASSLALGGFTEAFF
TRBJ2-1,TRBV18,CASLPPGGAGGREQFF
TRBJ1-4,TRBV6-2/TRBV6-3,CASSLGGGRGKLFF
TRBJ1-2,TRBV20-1,CSASEVPGYTF
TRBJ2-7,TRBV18,CASSPSGQSSYEQYF
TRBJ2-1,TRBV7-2,CASSSVAGIYNEQFF
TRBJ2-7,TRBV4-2,CASSQDISLEQYF
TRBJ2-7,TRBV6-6,CASSYLAGSYEQYF
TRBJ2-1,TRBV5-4,CASSVELQVNEQFF
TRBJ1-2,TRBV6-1,CASSEVLADYGYTF
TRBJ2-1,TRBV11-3,CASSPGGGARNEQFF
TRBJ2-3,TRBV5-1,CASSLAYRSTDTQYF
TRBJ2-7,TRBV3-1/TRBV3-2,CASSQDPGGLSYEQYF
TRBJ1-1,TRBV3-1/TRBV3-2,CASSGQGANTEAFF
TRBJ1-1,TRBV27,CASSLFRNTEAFF
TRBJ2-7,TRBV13,CASSTPGSEQYF
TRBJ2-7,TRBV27,CASSLGHMYEQYF
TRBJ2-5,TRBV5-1,CASSQWTDQETQYF
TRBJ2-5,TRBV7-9,CASSLSSGAGETQYF
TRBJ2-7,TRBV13,CASSLGTGPEQYF
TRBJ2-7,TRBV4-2,CASSQDLFGQGGYEQYF
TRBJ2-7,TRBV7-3,CASSPQASSGTYEQYF
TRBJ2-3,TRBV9,CASPFPNLGADTQYF
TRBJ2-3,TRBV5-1,CASSITGGITDTQYF
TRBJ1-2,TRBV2,CASRPLGGGYTF
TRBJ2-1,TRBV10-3,CAISASVQGRDNEQFF
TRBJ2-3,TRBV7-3,CASSSGLVQDTQYF
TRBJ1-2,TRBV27,CASSSPRPPWLWGYTF
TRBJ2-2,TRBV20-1,CSASAAGVNTGELFF